Shown below are 16 T cell receptor beta chains from a single sample sequenced in a study of T cells in localized non-small cell lung cancer. Sequencing used immunoSEQ multiplex PCR; TCRdb keeps in-frame clones, though not all of them. Of more than 1,500 clones listed, less than 40% are singletons. Sample: lung tumor tissue, taken before any cancer treatment. The receptors were gathered from a man aged 35 to 69 with stage II lung adenocarcinoma.

A few counts support this clone. The gene calls are TRBV11-3 and TRBJ1-1; 9 bases match TRBD1. With V trimmed by 5 bases and J by 5 bases, 12 bases remained unmatched. In germline, CDR1 is SGHNT, CDR2 YENEEA. The length of the CDR3 is 16 residues. CDR3 sequence reads: CASSQNPGQGCTEAFF. CDR3 in DNA: TGTGCCAGCAGCCAAAACCCGGGACAGGGTTGTACTGAAGCTTTCTTT.

J is TRBJ2-3 and V is TRBV15; 9 positions agree with TRBD1. The CDR3 runs 14 residues. V lost 8 bases to trimming and J lost 2 bases; unmatched junction nucleotides: 5. Germline CDR1 and CDR2: LNHNV and YYDKDF (reference sequence). The CDR3 loop is CATDRGFFTDTQYF. The CDR3 DNA follows: TGTGCCACCGACAGGGGGTTTTTCACAGATACGCAGTATTTT.

This clone was counted once. V is TRBV12-5 and J is TRBJ2-1, with 9 positions matching TRBD1. V dropped 6 bases and J dropped 6; count of bases not matched to a gene: 0. Germline CDR1 is LGHNT and CDR2 is FRNRAP. The CDR3 consists of 12 residues. The CDR3 protein is CASGTGGNEQFF. The CDR3 nucleotides are TGTGCTAGTGGGACAGGGGGCAATGAGCAGTTCTTC.

The chain combines TRBV6-7 with TRBJ1-2, with TRBD1 matching over 10 bases. TRBV6-7 is labeled an ORF, and its function is uncertain. The length of the CDR3 is 16 residues. With V trimmed by 5 bases and J by 4 bases, 10 bases remained unmatched. CDR3 residues: CASSPGTGVGTYGYTF. The DNA of the CDR3 is TGTGCCAGCAGTCCCGGGACAGGGGTGGGGACCTATGGCTACACCTTC.

The chain couples TRBV19 to TRBJ2-5; D is tentatively TRBD1 or TRBD2 (5 bases each). CDR1 is LNHDA, CDR2 SQIVND, per germline (reference sequence). This CDR3 is built from 15 residues. V was pared by 6 bases and J by 5 bases, with 19 bases between. For the CDR3, the DNA is TGTGCCAGTAGATTCCGGGACGCGCTGAGGGAGACCCAGTACTTC. This gives the protein CASRFRDALRETQYF.

This clone was seen only once. The V gene is TRBV18, the J gene TRBJ2-7; D call uncertain. Trimming took off 4 bases at V and 1 base at J, with 11 bases between the two ends. Per the germline V gene, CDR1 is KGHSH and CDR2 is LQKENI. The CDR3 has 14 amino acids. Here the CDR3 reads CASSRDTRSYEQYF. The DNA of the CDR3 is TGTGCCAGCTCACGAGACACTCGTTCCTACGAGCAGTACTTC.

This clone was observed a handful of times. One end of the junction is discordant with germline, which a read error may explain. DNA for the CDR3: TGTGCCAGCAGCGTAGCTCCTTTTATTGAAGCTTTCTTT. Protein sequence: CASSVAPFIEAFF. The gene calls are TRBV7-4 and TRBJ1-1, with D unclear. The germline CDR1 and CDR2 sequences are SGHVT and SQSDAQ. The CDR3 is 13 amino acids. Variable domain in full (rest from reference TRBV7-4 and TRBJ1-1): GAGVSQSPRYKVAKRGRDVALRCDSISGHVTLYWYRQTLGQGSEVLTYSQSDAQRDKSGRPSGRFSAERPERSVSTLKIQRTEQGDSAVYLCASSVAPFIEAFFGQGTRLTVV.

The V and J genes are TRBV9 and TRBJ2-5, with D tentatively TRBD2 (5 bases). The CDR3 totals 14 residues. The V and J ends lost 0 bases and 3 bases respectively, with 9 bases between them. The V gene's germline CDR1 is SGDLS and CDR2 YYNGEE. In DNA form, the CDR3 reads TGTGCCAGCAGCGTAGACGGGGTTAAAGAGACCCAGTACTTC. It encodes CASSVDGVKETQYF.

This clone was observed a handful of times. The DNA for the CDR3 is TGTGCCAGCAGTTTGAGTCTTCGGTCACCCCTCCACTTT. As protein: CASSLSLRSPLHF. The chain joins TRBV9 to TRBJ1-6; D call uncertain. Per the germline V gene, CDR1 is SGDLS and CDR2 is YYNGEE. The CDR3 is 13 amino acids. The V gene lost 5 bases and the J gene lost 10 bases, with 13 bases spanning the gap.

This clone was detected a few times. The genes are TRBV9 and TRBJ2-3; tentatively, D is TRBD1 (6 bases). The CDR3 has 15 residues. Per the germline V gene, CDR1 is SGDLS and CDR2 is YYNGEE. V was trimmed by 4 bases and J by 2 bases, leaving 14 bases between them. As DNA, the CDR3 is TGTGCCAGCAGCACCAGGGGATTCCACACAGATACGCAGTATTTT. Protein sequence: CASSTRGFHTDTQYF.

The chain is built from TRBV28 and TRBJ1-3; 7 bases line up with TRBD1. CDR1 and CDR2 (germline): MDHEN, SYDVKM. V was pared by 4 bases and J by 3 bases, with 6 bases of the junction left unmatched. This CDR3 is built from 15 residues. The CDR3: CASSSTGERGNTIYF. CDR3 DNA: TGTGCCAGCAGTTCTACAGGGGAGCGTGGAAACACCATATATTTT. The full variable domain, with the rest looked up from reference TRBV28 and TRBJ1-3, is DVKVTQSSRYLVKRTGEKVFLECVQDMDHENMFWYRQDPGLGLRLIYFSYDVKMKEKGDIPEGYSVSREKKERFSLILESASTNQTSMYLCASSSTGERGNTIYFGEGSWLTVV.

This chain joins TRBV19 and TRBJ2-5; D may match TRBD1 or TRBD2 (5 bases each). The V end was cut by 2 bases, the J end by 1 base, with 8 bases between. The CDR3 loop spans 14 amino acids. Germline V gene lookup returns CDR1 LNHDA and CDR2 SQIVND (reference sequence). DNA of the CDR3: TGTGCCAGTAGTATATCGGGGCTCCAAGAGACCCAGTACTTC. Protein: CASSISGLQETQYF.

The rearrangement uses TRBV9 and TRBJ1-1; 7 bases align to TRBD1. J was trimmed by 3 bases and V by 4 bases; bases with no gene match: 9. The CDR3 covers 15 residues. Germline V gene lookup returns CDR1 SGDLS and CDR2 YYNGEE. CDR3 loop: CASSSTGPTDTEAFF. In DNA, the CDR3 is TGTGCCAGCAGCTCGACAGGGCCCACGGACACTGAAGCTTTCTTT.

There are a few counts of this clone. The chain combines TRBV15 with TRBJ2-2; TRBD2 matches 7 bases. Germline V gene sequence: CDR1 LNHNV, CDR2 YYDKDF (reference sequence). The CDR3 sequence is 16 residues long. V lost 5 bases, J lost 1 base, and 7 bases stayed unmatched. This chain's CDR3 is CATSLTTSRNTGELFF. CDR3 in DNA: TGTGCCACCAGCCTCACGACTAGCAGGAACACCGGGGAGCTGTTTTTT. Looking up the rest from reference TRBV15 and TRBJ2-2 gives the full variable domain: DAMVIQNPRYQVTQFGKPVTLSCSQTLNHNVMYWYQQKSSQAPKLLFHYYDKDFNNEADTPDNFQSRRPNTSFCFLDIRSPGLGDTAMYLCATSLTTSRNTGELFFGEGSRLTVL.

The chain couples TRBV28 to TRBJ2-4; D gene uncertain. CDR1 and CDR2 from the germline V gene are MDHEN and SYDVKM. The CDR3 covers 16 residues. Trimming stripped 3 bases from V and 0 bases from J, with 12 bases between. This CDR3 reads CASSFLGGVAKNIQYF. The DNA for the CDR3 is TGTGCCAGCAGTTTCTTAGGCGGAGTAGCCAAAAACATTCAGTACTTC.

This clone was observed a handful of times. The CDR3 DNA reads TGTGCCAGCAGTGGGGGGGACACGTTTAAAGAGACCCAGTACTTC. Its translation: CASSGGDTFKETQYF. The gene calls are TRBV25-1 and TRBJ2-5; perhaps D is TRBD1 or TRBD2 (6 bases each). Germline V lookup: CDR1 MGHDK, CDR2 SYGVNS. CDR3 length: 15 residues. The germline V and J ends were trimmed by 4 bases and 3 bases, with 15 bases remaining between them.